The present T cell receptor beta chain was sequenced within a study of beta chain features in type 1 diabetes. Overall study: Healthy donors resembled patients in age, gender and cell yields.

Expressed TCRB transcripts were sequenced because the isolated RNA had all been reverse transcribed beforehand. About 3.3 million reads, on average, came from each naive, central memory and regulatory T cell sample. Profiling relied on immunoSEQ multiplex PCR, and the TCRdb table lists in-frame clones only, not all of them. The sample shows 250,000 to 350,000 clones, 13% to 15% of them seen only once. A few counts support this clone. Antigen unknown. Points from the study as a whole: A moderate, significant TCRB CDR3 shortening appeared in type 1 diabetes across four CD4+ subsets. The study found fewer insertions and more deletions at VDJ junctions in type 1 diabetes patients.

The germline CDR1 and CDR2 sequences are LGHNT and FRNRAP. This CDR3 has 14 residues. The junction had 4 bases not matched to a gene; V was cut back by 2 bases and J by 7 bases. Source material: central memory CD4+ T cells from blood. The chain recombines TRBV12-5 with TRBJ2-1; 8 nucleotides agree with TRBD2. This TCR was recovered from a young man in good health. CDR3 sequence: CASGLKAGENEQFF. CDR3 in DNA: TGTGCTAGTGGTTTGAAAGCGGGAGAAAATGAGCAGTTCTTC.